A selection of T cell receptor beta chains follows, all from one sample in a study of blood T cell repertoires in COVID-19. Assay used: immunoSEQ multiplex PCR; TCRdb lists only in-frame clones, some missing. The sample holds around 260,000 clones, under 90% seen once. Specimen: PBMCs or T cells enriched from blood (not recorded which). These receptors were collected from a man in his thirties or forties with acute COVID-19. Both conserved end residues are part of each CDR3. Each record gives: clone size, V gene, CDR3 length, D gene, J gene, CDR3 DNA, CDR3 protein. D genes are given only for firm matches. Size values are once, few and many counts, or a class for expanded clones, and some rows have none.

>-|TRBV30|14|-|TRBJ1-6
TGTGCCTGGAGTCGAGGTGAATCCGGGTCACCCCTCCACTTT
CAWSRGESGSPLHF
>-|TRBV11-2|15|TRBD1|TRBJ1-1
TGTGCCAGCAGCCAGGGGGACAGGGGGCGAAATGAAGCTTTCTTT
CASSQGDRGRNEAFF
>-|TRBV28|12|-|TRBJ2-1
TGTGCCAGCAGTTCGCAGGTTAATGAGCAGTTCTTC
CASSSQVNEQFF
>-|TRBV9|13|-|TRBJ2-2
TGTGCCTCCACCAAGGGGGGGTCCGGGGAGCTGTTTTTT
CASTKGGSGELFF
>-|TRBV11-2|19|-|TRBJ1-3
TGTGCCAGCAGCTTAGTCGACGGGTTCAGGGGCCACGCCGGAAACACCATATATTTT
CASSLVDGFRGHAGNTIYF
>-|TRBV2|13|-|TRBJ1-1
TGTGCCAGCAGTGGACTGATTAACACTGAAGCTTTCTTT
CASSGLINTEAFF
>-|TRBV2|14|TRBD1|TRBJ2-1
TGTGCCAGCAGCCGGGACAGGGGGGCCAATGAGCAGTTCTTC
CASSRDRGANEQFF
>few|TRBV3-1/TRBV3-2|12|-|TRBJ1-6
TGTGCCAGCAGCCAAGAGACAGGACCCCTCCACTTT
CASSQETGPLHF
>-|TRBV15|17|-|TRBJ1-1
TGTGCCACCAGCAGAGATCCTGGCCGGCGGGCGAACACTGAAGCTTTCTTT
CATSRDPGRRANTEAFF
>-|TRBV13|17|TRBD2|TRBJ2-1
TGTGCCAGCAGCGGGAGACTAGCGGGAGGGGTTGGTTATGAGCAGTTCTTC
CASSGRLAGGVGYEQFF
>-|TRBV28|15|-|TRBJ2-2
TGTGCCGCGAACGTTCGGGGGAGGTTGGCCGGGGAGCTGTTTTTT
CAANVRGRLAGELFF
>-|TRBV24-1|16|TRBD1|TRBJ1-5
TGTGCCACCAGTGACCCTAGACAGGGATTCAATCAGCCCCAGCATTTT
CATSDPRQGFNQPQHF
>-|TRBV18|15|TRBD1|TRBJ1-5
TGTGCCAGCTCACCCACAGGGGGCGGCAATCAGCCCCAGCATTTT
CASSPTGGGNQPQHF
>-|TRBV7-9|16|TRBD2|TRBJ2-1
TGTGCCAGCAGCTTAGAAACGGGAGGGGTGTATAATGAGCAGTTCTTC
CASSLETGGVYNEQFF
>-|TRBV24-1|14|TRBD1|TRBJ1-1
TGTGCCACCAGTGATTACGGGCAGGGGGCTCGAGCTTTCTTT
CATSDYGQGARAFF
>-|TRBV4-1|16|TRBD1|TRBJ1-5
TGCGCCAGCAGCCCCACGGGACAGGGGAAGAATCAGCCCCAGCATTTT
CASSPTGQGKNQPQHF
>-|TRBV6-5|13|-|TRBJ1-1
TGTGCCAGCACTGTCGGGGGAAGTACTGAAGCTTTCTTT
CASTVGGSTEAFF
>-|TRBV7-9|14|-|TRBJ1-2
TGTGCCAGCAGCCGCGGGACGGGGTTCTATGGCTACACCTTC
CASSRGTGFYGYTF
>-|TRBV11-3|12|-|TRBJ2-5
TGTGCCAGCAGGGGGGGAACGGGGACCCAGTACTTC
CASRGGTGTQYF
>-|TRBV3-1/TRBV3-2|12|-|TRBJ1-2
TGTGCCAGCAGCCAGCGGGTGAGGGGCTACACCTTC
CASSQRVRGYTF
>-|TRBV6-5|14|-|TRBJ1-3
TGTGCCAGCGAGAGGGATTTCTCTGGAAACACCATATATTTT
CASERDFSGNTIYF
>-|TRBV19|15|TRBD1|TRBJ1-5
TGTGCCAGTAGTATTGTGGGACAGAGCAATCAGCCCCAGCATTTT
CASSIVGQSNQPQHF
>-|TRBV5-1|16|-|TRBJ1-1
TGTGCCAGCAGCTTAAGACCGGGACACAGGAACACTGAAGCTTTCTTT
CASSLRPGHRNTEAFF
>-|TRBV2|13|TRBD1|TRBJ1-1
TGTGCCAGCAGGGGACAGGGGAACACTGAAGCTTTCTTT
CASRGQGNTEAFF
>-|TRBV3-1/TRBV3-2|14|-|TRBJ1-3
TGTGCCAGCAGCAGGGGGTCGATTGGAAACACCATATATTTT
CASSRGSIGNTIYF